Sequencing of this T cell receptor (beta chain) was carried out in a study of blood T cell repertoires in COVID-19. Study details: Material from acute and convalescent COVID-19 was sourced from the United States, Italy and Spain.

This CDR3 has 15 amino acids. The germline V gene encodes CDR1 MDHEN and CDR2 SYDVKM. V was clipped by 4 bases and J by 2 bases, with 14 bases between them. The repertoire was sequenced with immunoSEQ multiplex PCR; TCRdb's copy has only in-frame clones and lacks some. The sample carries approximately 250,000 clones, about 88% recorded once. The source is a man younger than 35 with active or convalescent COVID-19. Sequenced input: peripheral blood. The rearrangement uses TRBV28 and TRBJ2-5, with a weak D call TRBD2 (7 bases). The CDR3 DNA reads as TGTGCCAGCAGTTCTGGGGGGCGGGGGCAAGAGACCCAGTACTTC. It specifies CASSSGGRGQETQYF.